The sample holds many counts of the clone carrying this T cell receptor beta chain. The antigen remains undetermined. Time point indicated: newly diagnosed GD, antithyroid drugs for less than 3 months. Researchers made the TCR library from RNA that was extracted from PBMCs. To make TCR beta libraries, researchers used iRepertoire HTBI primers and Arm-PCR of CDR3 regions. Using its own MiXCR run on the multiplex PCR reads, TCRdb lists one record per CDR3 protein. This sample yields just over 600,000 distinct CDR3 sequences, of which approximately 15% are seen a single time; about 17% belongs to the top ten. The sample is drawn from a study of regulatory T cells in long-lasting Graves disease. The germline V gene has CDR1 SGHRS and CDR2 YFSETQ. After removal of 4 bases from V and 7 bases from J, the junction contained 10 bases not matched to a gene. The CDR3 is 15 amino acids. Study-wide results and limits: Persistent disease samples used TRBV28, TRBJ1-2 and TRBJ2-5 preferentially.

The data also belong to a second study, concerning T cells in Graves' hyperthyroidism and ophthalmopathy. That study adds: Exclusion of a patient resulted from uncontrolled infection, other autoimmune disease, pregnancy or lactation.

The chain recombines TRBV5-1 with TRBJ2-1; 8 bases map to TRBD1. This specimen was peripheral blood mononuclear cells (PBMCs), taken at new diagnosis, from a patient treated with antithyroid drugs. This clonotype was obtained from a young woman with Graves disease. The CDR3 DNA reads TGCGCCAGCAGCCGAGAGGACAGGGTGAGGAATGAGCAGTTCTTC. It encodes CASSREDRVRNEQFF.